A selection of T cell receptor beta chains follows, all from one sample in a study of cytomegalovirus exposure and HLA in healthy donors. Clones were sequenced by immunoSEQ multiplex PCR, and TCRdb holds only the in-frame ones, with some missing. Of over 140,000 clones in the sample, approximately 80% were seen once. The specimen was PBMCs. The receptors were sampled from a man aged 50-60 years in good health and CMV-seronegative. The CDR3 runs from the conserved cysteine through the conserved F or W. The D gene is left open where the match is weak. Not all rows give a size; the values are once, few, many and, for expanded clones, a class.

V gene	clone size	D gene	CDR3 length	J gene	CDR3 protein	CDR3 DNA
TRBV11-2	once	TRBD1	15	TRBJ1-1	CASSYRQGMNTEAFF	TGTGCCAGCAGCTATAGACAGGGGATGAACACTGAAGCTTTCTTT
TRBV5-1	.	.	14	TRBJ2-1	CASSLAGDYNEQFF	TGCGCCAGCAGCTTGGCCGGGGACTACAATGAGCAGTTCTTC
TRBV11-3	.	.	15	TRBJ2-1	CASSSRFSSYNEQFF	TGTGCCAGCAGCTCACGCTTTAGCTCCTACAATGAGCAGTTCTTC
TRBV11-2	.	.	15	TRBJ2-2	CASSLRGLNTGELFF	TGTGCCAGCAGCTTAAGAGGGTTGAACACCGGGGAGCTGTTTTTT
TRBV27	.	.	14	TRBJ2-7	CASSLVYEGYEQYF	TGTGCCAGCAGTTTGGTCTACGAGGGCTACGAGCAGTACTTC
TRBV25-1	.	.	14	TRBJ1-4	CASSEGGAGEKLFF	TGTGCCAGCAGTGAAGGGGGCGCGGGTGAAAAACTGTTTTTT
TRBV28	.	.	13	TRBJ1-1	CASREGSVTEAFF	TGTGCCAGTCGGGAGGGGTCGGTCACTGAAGCTTTCTTT
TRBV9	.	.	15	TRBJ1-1	CASSVGGDLNTEAFF	TGTGCCAGCAGCGTAGGGGGAGATTTGAACACTGAAGCTTTCTTT
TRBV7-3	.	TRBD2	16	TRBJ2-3	CASSPTALAGTDTQYF	TGTGCCAGCAGCCCGACGGCACTAGCGGGCACAGATACGCAGTATTTT
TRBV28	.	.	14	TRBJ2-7	CASSLSGRPYEQYF	TGTGCCAGCAGTTTAAGTGGGAGGCCCTACGAGCAGTACTTC
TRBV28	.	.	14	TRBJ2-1	CASSYRELYNEQFF	TGTGCCAGCAGTTACAGGGAACTCTACAATGAGCAGTTCTTC
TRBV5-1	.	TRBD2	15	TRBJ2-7	CASSSALAGGHEQYF	TGCGCCAGCAGCTCCGCACTAGCGGGAGGTCACGAGCAGTACTTC
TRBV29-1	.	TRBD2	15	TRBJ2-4	CSVDQAGGAKNIQYF	TGCAGCGTGGATCAAGCGGGGGGAGCCAAAAACATTCAGTACTTC
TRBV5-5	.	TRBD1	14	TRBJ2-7	CASSYGQGRYEQYF	TGTGCCAGCAGTTACGGACAGGGTAGATACGAGCAGTACTTC
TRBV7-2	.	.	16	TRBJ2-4	CASSLRAPGGKNIQYF	TGTGCCAGCAGCTTACGGGCCCCCGGGGGCAAAAACATTCAGTACTTC
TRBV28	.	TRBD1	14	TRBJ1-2	CASSLGQGAGGYTF	TGTGCCAGCAGTTTGGGGCAGGGGGCCGGCGGCTACACCTTC
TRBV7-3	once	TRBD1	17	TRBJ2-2	CASSSGTGVIDTGELFF	TGTGCCAGCAGCTCCGGGACAGGGGTCATCGACACCGGGGAGCTGTTTTTT
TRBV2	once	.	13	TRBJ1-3	CASSELQPNTIYF	TGTGCCAGCAGTGAGTTACAGCCGAACACCATATATTTT
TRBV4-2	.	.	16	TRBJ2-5	CASSQAPAGGKETQYF	TGTGCCAGCAGCCAAGCTCCAGCGGGCGGGAAAGAGACCCAGTACTTC
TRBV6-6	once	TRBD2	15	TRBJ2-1	CASRTLAGAYNEQFF	TGTGCCAGCAGAACACTAGCGGGAGCCTACAATGAGCAGTTCTTC
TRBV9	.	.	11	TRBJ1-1	CASSVRTEAFF	TGTGCCAGCAGCGTGCGCACTGAAGCTTTCTTT
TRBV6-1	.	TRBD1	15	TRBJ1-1	CASSETGGEITEAFF	TGTGCCAGCAGTGAAACAGGGGGCGAGATCACTGAAGCTTTCTTT
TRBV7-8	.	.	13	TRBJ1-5	CASSLNRERPQHF	TGTGCCAGCAGCTTAAACAGGGAAAGGCCCCAGCATTTT
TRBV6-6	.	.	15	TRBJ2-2	CASSLGHTNTGELFF	TGTGCCAGCAGTCTCGGACACACGAACACCGGGGAGCTGTTTTTT
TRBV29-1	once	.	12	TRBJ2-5	CSVGQDQETQYF	TGCAGCGTTGGTCAGGACCAAGAGACCCAGTACTTC
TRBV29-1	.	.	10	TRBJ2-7	CSAFFNEQYF	TGCAGCGCATTTTTCAACGAGCAGTACTTC
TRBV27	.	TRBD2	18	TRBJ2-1	CASSLRVGLAGTYNEQFF	TGTGCCAGCAGTTTAAGAGTCGGACTAGCGGGAACCTACAATGAGCAGTTCTTC
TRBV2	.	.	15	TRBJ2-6	CASSESRAGANVLTF	TGTGCCAGCAGTGAGAGCAGGGCTGGGGCCAACGTCCTGACTTTC
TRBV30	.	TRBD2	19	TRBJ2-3	CAWNRRSSGRAFGTDTQYF	TGTGCCTGGAATCGCAGGTCTAGCGGGAGGGCCTTTGGCACAGATACGCAGTATTTT
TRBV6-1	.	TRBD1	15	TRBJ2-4	CASSETDRGGNIQYF	TGTGCCAGCAGTGAAACGGACAGGGGCGGTAACATTCAGTACTTC
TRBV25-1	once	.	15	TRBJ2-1	CASSELGTGSGEQFF	TGTGCCAGCAGTGAATTGGGGACCGGAAGCGGGGAGCAGTTCTTC
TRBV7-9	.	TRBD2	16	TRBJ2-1	CASSNLVTSGYNEQFF	TGTGCCAGCAGCAACCTGGTTACTAGCGGATACAATGAGCAGTTCTTC
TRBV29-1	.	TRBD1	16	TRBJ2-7	CSAIDRATGVNREQYF	TGCAGCGCTATAGATAGGGCCACAGGGGTGAACCGCGAGCAGTACTTC
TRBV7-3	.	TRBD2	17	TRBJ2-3	CASSLGGGVGSRDTQYF	TGTGCCAGCAGCCTCGGTGGGGGGGTGGGTTCGAGAGATACGCAGTATTTT
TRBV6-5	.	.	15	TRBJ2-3	CASSLAEGSWDTQYF	TGTGCCAGCAGCTTAGCGGAAGGGAGTTGGGATACGCAGTATTTT
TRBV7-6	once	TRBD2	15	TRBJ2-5	CASSPDWTSVETQYF	TGTGCCAGCAGCCCGGACTGGACTAGCGTAGAGACCCAGTACTTC
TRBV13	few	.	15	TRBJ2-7	CASSLGGGTYYEQYF	TGTGCCAGCAGCTTAGGAGGGGGAACCTACTACGAGCAGTACTTC
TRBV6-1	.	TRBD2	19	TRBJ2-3	CASSEAVLAGTILTDTQYF	TGTGCCAGCAGTGAAGCGGTACTAGCGGGAACAATCCTCACAGATACGCAGTATTTT
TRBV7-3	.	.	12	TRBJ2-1	CASSLNGLEQFF	TGTGCCAGCAGCTTAAACGGACTTGAGCAGTTCTTC
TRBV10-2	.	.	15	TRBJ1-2	CASSERPTALGGYTF	TGCGCCAGCAGTGAGAGACCGACAGCCCTTGGGGGCTACACCTTC
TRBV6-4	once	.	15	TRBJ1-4	CASSEGGTRGEKLFF	TGTGCCAGCAGTGAAGGGGGAACGCGTGGTGAAAAACTGTTTTTT
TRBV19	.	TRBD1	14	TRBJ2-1	CASSPDRQGNEQFF	TGTGCCAGTAGTCCCGACCGACAGGGCAATGAGCAGTTCTTC
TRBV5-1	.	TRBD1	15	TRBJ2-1	CASSLGGQGSNEQFF	TGCGCCAGCAGCTTAGGGGGACAGGGGTCCAATGAGCAGTTCTTC
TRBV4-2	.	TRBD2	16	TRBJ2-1	CASSATSGGTYNEQFF	TGTGCCAGCAGCGCCACTAGCGGGGGGACGTACAATGAGCAGTTCTTC
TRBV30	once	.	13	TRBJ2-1	CACSSPLGNEQFF	TGTGCCTGCTCCTCCCCACTAGGCAATGAGCAGTTCTTC